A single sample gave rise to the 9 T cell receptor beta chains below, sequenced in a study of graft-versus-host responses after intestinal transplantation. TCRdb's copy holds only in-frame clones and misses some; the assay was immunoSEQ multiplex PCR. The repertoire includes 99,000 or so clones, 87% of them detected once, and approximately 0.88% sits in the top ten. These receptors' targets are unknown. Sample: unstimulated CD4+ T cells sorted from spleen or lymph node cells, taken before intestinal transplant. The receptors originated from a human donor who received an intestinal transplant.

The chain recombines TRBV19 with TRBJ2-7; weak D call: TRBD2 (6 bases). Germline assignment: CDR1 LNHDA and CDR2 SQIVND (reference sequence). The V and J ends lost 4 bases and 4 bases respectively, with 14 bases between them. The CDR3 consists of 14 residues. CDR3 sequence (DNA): TGTGCCAGTAGTAGGACGGGAGTTAGGTACGAGCAGTACTTC. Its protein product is CASSRTGVRYEQYF.

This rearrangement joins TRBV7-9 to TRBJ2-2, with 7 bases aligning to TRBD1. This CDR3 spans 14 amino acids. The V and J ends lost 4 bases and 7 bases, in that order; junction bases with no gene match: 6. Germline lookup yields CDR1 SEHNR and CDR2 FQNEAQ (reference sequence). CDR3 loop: CASSSGTVHGELFF. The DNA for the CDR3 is TGTGCCAGCAGCTCCGGGACAGTCCACGGGGAGCTGTTTTTT.

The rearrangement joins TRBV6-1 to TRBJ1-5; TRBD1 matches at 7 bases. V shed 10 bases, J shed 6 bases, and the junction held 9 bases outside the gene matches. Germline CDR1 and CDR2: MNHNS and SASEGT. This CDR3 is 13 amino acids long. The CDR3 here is CATTDRESQPQHF. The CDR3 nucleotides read TGTGCCACGACAGACAGGGAAAGTCAGCCCCAGCATTTT.

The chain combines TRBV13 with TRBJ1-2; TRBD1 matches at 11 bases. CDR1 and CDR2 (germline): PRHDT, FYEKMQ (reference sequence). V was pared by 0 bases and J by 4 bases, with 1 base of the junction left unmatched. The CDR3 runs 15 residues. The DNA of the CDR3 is TGTGCCAGCAGCTTAGGGGGGACAGGGGGCTATGGCTACACCTTC. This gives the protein CASSLGGTGGYGYTF.

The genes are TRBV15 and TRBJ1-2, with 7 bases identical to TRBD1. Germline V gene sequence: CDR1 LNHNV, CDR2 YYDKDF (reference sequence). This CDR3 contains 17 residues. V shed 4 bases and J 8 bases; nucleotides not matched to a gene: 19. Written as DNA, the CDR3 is TGTGCCACCAGCACCAGGTGGTTGCGGGACAGCGGTAGGGGCTACACCTTC. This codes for CATSTRWLRDSGRGYTF.

The CDR3 region is CASSPRPGQNTEAFF. In nucleotides, the CDR3 is TGTGCCAGCAGCCCCCGCCCTGGACAGAACACTGAAGCTTTCTTT. The V call is TRBV7-3, the J call TRBJ1-1, with a possible D match to TRBD1 (5 bases). The CDR3 has 15 amino acids. The germline V gene encodes CDR1 SGHTA and CDR2 FQGTGA. V was pared by 5 bases and J by 1 base, with 14 bases between.

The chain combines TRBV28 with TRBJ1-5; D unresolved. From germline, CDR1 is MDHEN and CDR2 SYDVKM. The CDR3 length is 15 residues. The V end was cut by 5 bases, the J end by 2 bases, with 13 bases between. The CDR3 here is CASSREGIGNQPQHF. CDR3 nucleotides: TGTGCCAGCAGTCGTGAGGGTATTGGCAATCAGCCCCAGCATTTT.

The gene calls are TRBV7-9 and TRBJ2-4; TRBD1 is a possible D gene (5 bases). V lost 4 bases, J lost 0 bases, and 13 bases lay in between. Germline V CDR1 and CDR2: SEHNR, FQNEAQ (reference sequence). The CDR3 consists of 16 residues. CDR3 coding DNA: TGTGCCAGCAGCTCGACAGCCAACTTAGCCAAAAACATTCAGTACTTC. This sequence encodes CASSSTANLAKNIQYF.

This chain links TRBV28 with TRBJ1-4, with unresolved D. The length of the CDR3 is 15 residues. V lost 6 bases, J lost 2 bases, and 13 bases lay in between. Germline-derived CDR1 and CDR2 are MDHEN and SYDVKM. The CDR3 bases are TGTGCCAGCAGACCCCGGACGGTTACTAATGAAAAACTGTTTTTT. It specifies CASRPRTVTNEKLFF.